The 17 T cell receptor beta chains below all came from one sample that was sequenced in a study of post-analysis software for immune sequencing data. These receptors' targets are unknown. Unique molecular identifiers featured in each of the TCR beta cDNA libraries. TCRdb recomputed calls from the PCR reads with MiXCR, one row per CDR3 protein. This table holds about 460,000 distinct CDR3 sequences, nearly 45% found once. Study outcomes and limitations: Patients used about five TRBV segments, including TRBV5-6, TRBV5-1 and TRBV20-1, more often than controls.

The sample was blood. The receptors shown here come from a girl aged 5 to 17 with multiple sclerosis.

This chain joins TRBV5-1 and TRBJ2-1, with TRBD2 identical over 8 bases. This CDR3 has 18 residues. The junction had 13 bases not matched to a gene; V was cut back by 4 bases and J by 1 base. The germline V gene encodes CDR1 SGHRS and CDR2 YFSETQ. In DNA, the CDR3 is TGCGCCAGCAGCAGGTCCCCCTGGCGGGAGGAGTCCTACAATGAGCAGTTCTTC. Protein sequence: CASSRSPWREESYNEQFF.

This clonotype was seen repeatedly, ten times or more. The rearrangement joins TRBV20-1 to TRBJ2-1; TRBD2 agrees at 9 bases. In germline, CDR1 is DFQATT, CDR2 SNEGSKA (reference sequence). The V and J ends lost 5 bases and 0 bases, in that order; junction bases with no gene match: 14. The CDR3 has 18 amino acids. CDR3 nucleotide sequence: TGCAGTGCTCCACGGACTAGCGTCACAGGGAGCTCCTACAATGAGCAGTTCTTC. Amino acid sequence: CSAPRTSVTGSSYNEQFF.

This clonotype occurred many times. The chain carries TRBV7-2 and TRBJ2-5; 7 bases match TRBD2. Germline V lookup: CDR1 SGHTA, CDR2 FQGNSA. V lost 5 bases to trimming and J lost 5 bases; unmatched junction nucleotides: 14. CDR3 length: 16 residues. CDR3 protein: CASSHSGLTTRETQYF. CDR3 nucleotide sequence: TGTGCCAGCAGCCATTCGGGACTAACAACTCGGGAGACCCAGTACTTC.

The gene calls are TRBV11-1 and TRBJ2-7; TRBD2 matches at 7 bases. This CDR3 has 14 residues. V dropped 6 bases and J dropped 3; count of bases not matched to a gene: 8. Germline assignment: CDR1 SGHAT and CDR2 FQDESV (reference sequence). The CDR3 is CASSPDWGGYEQYF. The CDR3 nucleotides are TGTGCCAGCAGTCCCGACTGGGGGGGCTACGAGCAGTACTTC.

V usage is TRBV21-1 and J usage is TRBJ2-4. TRBV21-1 is recorded as a pseudogene. CDR3 length equals 13 residues. In DNA, the CDR3 is TGTGCCGGGGAAGGTTGGTCCAAAAACATTCAGTACTTC. This sequence encodes CAGEGWSKNIQYF.

This clonotype was seen only a few times. The chain combines TRBV6-5 with TRBJ2-5, with 9 bases that match TRBD1. Per germline, CDR1 MNHEY and CDR2 SVGAGI. This CDR3 has 14 amino acids. V gave up 6 bases and J gave up 2 bases; unmatched junction bases: 4. CDR3: CASSPTGGQETQYF. The DNA of the CDR3 is TGTGCCAGCAGCCCGACAGGGGGGCAAGAGACCCAGTACTTC.

The CDR3 DNA follows: TGTGCCAGCAGCTTCGGGGTTCAAGAGACCCAGTTCTTC. As protein: CASSFGVQETQFF. V gene TRBV7-8 combines with J gene TRBJ2-5, with D possibly being TRBD2 (5 bases). TRBJ2-1 explains the end of the DNA better; the J call may be wrong. CDR1 and CDR2 from the germline V gene are SGHVS and FQNEAQ. This CDR3 is built from 13 residues.

Note on this clonotype: Its ends do not fully match the called genes, so a read error is possible. The CDR3 nucleotides are TGTGCTAGCAGCTTAGCCACAGACAATGAGCAGTACTTC. Encoded protein: CASSLATDNEQYF. The chain employs TRBV7-7 and TRBJ2-5; D is unclear. Germline lookup yields CDR1 SSHAT and CDR2 FNYEAQ (reference sequence). The CDR3 is 13 amino acids.

In this sample, this clonotype turned up a few times. The genes are TRBV10-1 and TRBJ2-7, with 9 bases lining up with TRBD2. With 4 bases clipped from V and 5 bases from J, the junction kept 6 bases outside the gene matches. CDR1 and CDR2 (germline): WNHNN, SYGVQD (reference sequence). This CDR3 has 14 amino acids. The DNA of the CDR3 is TGCGCCAGCAGTGGTAGCGGGAGTTCCCACGAGCAGTACTTC. Translation: CASSGSGSSHEQYF.

The CDR3 region is CASSHRERESSYEQYF. CDR3 bases: TGCGCCAGCAGCCATCGGGAACGGGAGTCTTCCTACGAGCAGTACTTC. The chain uses TRBV4-3 and TRBJ2-7, with a possible D match to TRBD2 (6 bases). Germline CDR1 LGHNA, CDR2 YSLEER. V shed 3 bases and J shed 1 base, with 16 bases lying between them. CDR3 length: 16 amino acids.

This chain uses TRBV25-1 with TRBJ1-5; maybe TRBD1 (6 bases). This CDR3 region has 15 residues. Germline CDR1 MGHDK, CDR2 SYGVNS. V was shortened by 0 bases and J by 5 bases, with 11 bases between the two germline ends. CDR3 bases: TGTGCCAGCAGTGAATATGGGGCAGGGGATCAGCCCCAGCATTTT. It specifies CASSEYGAGDQPQHF.

This sequence joins TRBV5-1 and TRBJ2-1, with TRBD1 matching over 7 bases. The CDR3 spans 14 residues. CDR1 and CDR2 from the germline V gene are SGHRS and YFSETQ. Unmatched junction bases numbered 7, after V lost 4 bases and J lost 6 bases. The CDR3 DNA reads as TGCGCCAGCAGCCTCCGGACAGGCATCAATGAGCAGTTCTTC. Residues: CASSLRTGINEQFF.

The V gene is TRBV12-3 or TRBV12-4, the J gene TRBJ2-7; a weak D match, TRBD2 (5 bases). Trimming shortened V by 5 bases and J by 0 bases, and 17 bases separated the two germline ends. The CDR3 sequence is 16 residues long. For the CDR3, the DNA is TGTGCCAGCAGTCAACCGGGAAGGTCTTACTCCTACGAGCAGTACTTC. This encodes CASSQPGRSYSYEQYF.

This clonotype has only one observation. This may arise from a read error, as a much more abundant clone is one base away. The chain couples TRBV3-1 to TRBJ2-4; tentative D call: TRBD1 (5 bases). The CDR3 has 15 amino acids. The germline gives CDR1 LGHDT, CDR2 YNNKEL (reference sequence). DNA for the CDR3: TGTGCCAGCAACCAAAAGGGGTCCGCCAAAAACATTCAGTACTTC. Translated: CASNQKGSAKNIQYF.

The rearrangement links TRBV20-1 to TRBJ2-7; 7 positions agree with TRBD2. This CDR3 has 13 amino acids. CDR1 and CDR2 (germline): DFQATT, SNEGSKA (reference sequence). The junction had 8 bases not matched to a gene; V was cut back by 3 bases and J by 6 bases. Here the CDR3 DNA reads TGCAGTGCTAGCTTACTAGCGCATTTCGAGCAGTACTTC. It translates to CSASLLAHFEQYF.

This chain links TRBV20-1 with TRBJ2-6, with D possibly matching TRBD1 (6 bases). The germline CDR1 and CDR2 sequences are DFQATT and SNEGSKA (reference sequence). CDR3 length equals 15 residues. The V and J ends lost 5 bases and 3 bases respectively, with 14 bases between them. In DNA, the CDR3 is TGCAGTGCTGGGACGGCAGGGGATGGGGCCAACGTCCTGACTTTC. Protein sequence: CSAGTAGDGANVLTF.

Only a few counts were recorded for this clonotype. The chain employs TRBV27 and TRBJ2-1; D perhaps matches TRBD1 (6 bases). The V end lost 7 bases, the J end lost 8 bases, and 9 bases lay between the germline ends. Per germline, CDR1 MNHEY and CDR2 SMNVEV (reference sequence). The CDR3 consists of 11 residues. In DNA, the CDR3 is TGTGCCAGCAAACAGGGCCATGAGCAGTTCTTC. Its translation: CASKQGHEQFF.